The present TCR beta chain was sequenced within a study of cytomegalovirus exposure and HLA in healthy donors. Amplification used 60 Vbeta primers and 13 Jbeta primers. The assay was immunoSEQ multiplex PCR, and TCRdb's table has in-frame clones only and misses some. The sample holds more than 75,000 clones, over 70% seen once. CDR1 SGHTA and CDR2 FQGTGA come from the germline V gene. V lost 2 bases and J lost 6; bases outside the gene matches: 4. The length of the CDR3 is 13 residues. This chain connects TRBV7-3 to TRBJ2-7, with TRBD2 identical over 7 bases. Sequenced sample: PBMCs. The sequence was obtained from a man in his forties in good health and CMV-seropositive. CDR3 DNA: TGTGCCAGCAGCTTAGCGGGAGAGGGCGAGCAGTACTTC. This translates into CASSLAGEGEQYF.